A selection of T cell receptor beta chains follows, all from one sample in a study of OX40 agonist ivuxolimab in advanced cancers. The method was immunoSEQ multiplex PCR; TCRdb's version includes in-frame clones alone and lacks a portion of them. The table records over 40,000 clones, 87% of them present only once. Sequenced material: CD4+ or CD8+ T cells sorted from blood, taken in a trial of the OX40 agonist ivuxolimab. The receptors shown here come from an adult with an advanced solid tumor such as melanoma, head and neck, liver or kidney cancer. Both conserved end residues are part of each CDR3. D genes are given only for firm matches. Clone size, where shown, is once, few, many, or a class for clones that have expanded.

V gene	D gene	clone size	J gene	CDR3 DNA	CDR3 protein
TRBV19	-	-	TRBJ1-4	TGTGCCAGTAGTATTCAACCCTCAGGGCCCGAAAAACTGTTTTTT	CASSIQPSGPEKLFF
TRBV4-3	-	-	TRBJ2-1	TGCGCCAGCAGCCAAGATGTTACTCTGGGGGAGCAGTTCTTC	CASSQDVTLGEQFF
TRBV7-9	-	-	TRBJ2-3	TGTGCCAGCAGCCGCGACCACGTGGATACGCAGTATTTT	CASSRDHVDTQYF
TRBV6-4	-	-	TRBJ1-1	TGTGCCAGCAGTGAAGGATGGGGGGCGGCTGAAGCTTTCTTT	CASSEGWGAAEAFF
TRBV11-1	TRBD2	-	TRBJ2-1	TGTGCCAGCAGCCAAGGTTCGGGGGGTCGGCAGTTCTTC	CASSQGSGGRQFF
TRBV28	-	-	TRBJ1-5	TGTGCCAGCCGGACAGATGATCAGCCCCAGCATTTT	CASRTDDQPQHF
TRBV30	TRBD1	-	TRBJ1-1	TGTGCCTGGAGTAGGGACAGGGGGAGAGTTGGAGCTTTCTTT	CAWSRDRGRVGAFF
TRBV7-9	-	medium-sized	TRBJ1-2	TGTGCCAGCAGCTTTGAGGGACTTTGGGCCTATGGCTACACCTTC	CASSFEGLWAYGYTF
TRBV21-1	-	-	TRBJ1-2	TGTGCCAGCAGCAAAGAAAGGCGGCAGTGGGATGGCTACACCTTC	CASSKERRQWDGYTF
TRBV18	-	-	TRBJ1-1	TGTGCCAGCTCACCTCGTCGACAGGCGAACACTGAAGCTTTCTTT	CASSPRRQANTEAFF
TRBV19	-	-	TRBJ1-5	TGTGCCAGTAAATGGGATTCGGCAGGGGTGAACAATCAGCCCCAGCATTTT	CASKWDSAGVNNQPQHF
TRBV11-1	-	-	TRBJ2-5	TGTGCCAGCAGCTTCAGCGGCCAAGAGACCCAGTACTTC	CASSFSGQETQYF
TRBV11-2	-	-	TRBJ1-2	TGTGCCAGCAACTTAGCGGTCGGCAGGGAATATGGCTACACCTTC	CASNLAVGREYGYTF
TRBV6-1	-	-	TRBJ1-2	TGTGCCAGCAGTGAAACTGTGTGGAGGGTGAAGTATGGCTACACCTTC	CASSETVWRVKYGYTF
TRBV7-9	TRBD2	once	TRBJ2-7	TGTGCCAGCACGGGAGGGAATATAGGAGCTGGCCCCTCCTACGAGCAGTACTTC	CASTGGNIGAGPSYEQYF
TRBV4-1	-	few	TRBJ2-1	TGCGCCAGCAGCCAAGTAAGGGCGAGCTCCTACAATGAGCAGTTCTTC	CASSQVRASSYNEQFF
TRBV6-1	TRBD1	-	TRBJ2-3	TGTGCCAGCGGGAACAGGGGGCCTAGCACAGATACGCAGTATTTT	CASGNRGPSTDTQYF
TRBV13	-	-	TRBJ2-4	TGTGCCAGCAGCTTAGGCCTAAGTAGCGGAGTAGCCAAAAACATTCAGTACTTC	CASSLGLSSGVAKNIQYF
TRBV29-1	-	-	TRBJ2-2	TGCAGCGTTTTACAGGCGAACACCGGGGAGCTGTTTTTT	CSVLQANTGELFF
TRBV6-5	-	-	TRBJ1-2	TGTGCCAGCAAAACAGGGCGAAATGGCTACACCTTC	CASKTGRNGYTF
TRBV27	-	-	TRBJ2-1	TGTGCCAGCAGTCCGGGAGCGGCTCCCTACAATGAGCAGTTCTTC	CASSPGAAPYNEQFF
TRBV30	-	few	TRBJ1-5	TGTGCCTGGAGTGCATCTTATGTTAGCAATCAGCCCCAGCATTTT	CAWSASYVSNQPQHF
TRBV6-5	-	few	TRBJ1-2	TGTGCCAGCAGTTACTCGGCAGGCCCCTATGGCTACACCTTC	CASSYSAGPYGYTF
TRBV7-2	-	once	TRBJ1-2	TGTGCCAGCAGCTTAGCTCGTAGGTATCATGGCTACACCTTC	CASSLARRYHGYTF
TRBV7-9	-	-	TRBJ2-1	TGTGCCAGCAGCTCGACCTTAGGCCTGTACTATGAGCAGTTCTTC	CASSSTLGLYYEQFF
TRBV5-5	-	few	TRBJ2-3	TGTGCCAGCAGCTTGCAAGACACAGATACGCAGTATTTT	CASSLQDTDTQYF
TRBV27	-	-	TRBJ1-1	TGTGCCAGCAGTTTTCGGGGGAGGACTGAAGCTTTCTTT	CASSFRGRTEAFF
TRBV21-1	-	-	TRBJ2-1	TGTGCCAGCAGCAAGTGTCTCCCTGCCAGGGGGCTATACAATGAGCAGTTCTTC	CASSKCLPARGLYNEQFF
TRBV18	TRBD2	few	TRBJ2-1	TGTGCCAGCTCAGGGACTAGCGGGAGGAGTAGCTCCTACAATGAGCAGTTCTTC	CASSGTSGRSSSYNEQFF
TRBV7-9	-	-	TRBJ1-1	TGTGCCAGCAGCTCACAGGAGAACACTGAAGCTTTCTTT	CASSSQENTEAFF
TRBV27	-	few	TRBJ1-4	TGTGCCAGCAGTCCGGACGCCCTGAAGGTAAAACTGTTTTTT	CASSPDALKVKLFF
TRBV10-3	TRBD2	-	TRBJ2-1	TGTGCCATCAGTGAAACTAGCGGGACCGACGAGCAGTTCTTC	CAISETSGTDEQFF
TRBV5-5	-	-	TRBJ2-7	TGTGCCAGCAGCTTGAGTGCAACGGGGGTCAGTTCCCCCTACGAGCAGTACTTC	CASSLSATGVSSPYEQYF
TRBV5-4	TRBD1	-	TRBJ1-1	TGTGCCAGCAGCCCGACAGGGATAATTACGTACACTGAAGCTTTCTTT	CASSPTGIITYTEAFF
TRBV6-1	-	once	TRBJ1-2	TGTGCCAGCAGTGAGCAAGGTCGGGGCTACACCTTC	CASSEQGRGYTF
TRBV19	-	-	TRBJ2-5	TGTGCCAGTAGTCTACTCCAGGGGGGCGGCGAGACCCAGTACTTC	CASSLLQGGGETQYF
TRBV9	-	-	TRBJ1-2	TGTGCCAGCAGCGTAGGGACTGGCTATGGCTACACCTTC	CASSVGTGYGYTF
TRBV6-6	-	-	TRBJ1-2	TGTGCCAGCAGGGAAACACAGCGGAGCTATGGCTACACCTTC	CASRETQRSYGYTF
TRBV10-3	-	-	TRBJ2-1	TGTGCCGGCGGGGGCCTTTACAATGAGCAGTTCTTC	CAGGGLYNEQFF
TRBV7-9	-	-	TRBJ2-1	TGTGCCAGCAGCTCAGGGGTAGATGAGCAGTTCTTC	CASSSGVDEQFF
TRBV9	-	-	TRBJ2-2	TGTGCCAGCGATCCAGGGAGCGCAGCGGCCCCGAACACCGGGGAGCTGTTTTTT	CASDPGSAAAPNTGELFF
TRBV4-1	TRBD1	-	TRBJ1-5	TGCGCCAGCAGCCAAGGGACAGGGGTTGGCGGCAATCAGCCCCAGCATTTT	CASSQGTGVGGNQPQHF
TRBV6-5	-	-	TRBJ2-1	TGTGCCAGCAGTTACCGGGTGCCGGGAACACCCAATGAGCAGTTCTTC	CASSYRVPGTPNEQFF
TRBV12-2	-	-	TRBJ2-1	TGTGCAAGTCGCTCCGTACGACTAGCGGAATACAATGAGCAGTTCTTC	CASRSVRLAEYNEQFF
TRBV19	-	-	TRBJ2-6	TGTGCCAGTCGGTTCTCTGGGGCCAACGTCCTGACTTTC	CASRFSGANVLTF